Listed below are T cell receptor beta chains from one sample, sequenced in a study of blood T cell repertoires in COVID-19. Data came from immunoSEQ multiplex PCR; TCRdb stores just in-frame clones and leaves some out. The sample includes some 70,000 clones, 65% to 85% of them seen just once. Sequencing was done on a sample of peripheral blood. The receptors originated from a woman aged 45-59 years with acute or convalescent COVID-19. Both conserved end residues are part of each CDR3. The D gene is left open where the match is weak. Size values are once, few and many counts, or a class for expanded clones, and some rows have none.

. | . | TRBJ1-4 | TRBV5-1 | TGCGCCAGCAGACAAGACCCGACAACAACTAATGAAAAACTGTTTTTT | CASRQDPTTTNEKLFF
. | TRBD1 | TRBJ2-2 | TRBV7-2 | TGTGCCAGCAGCCTGGGCGGCAGGGGGATGACCGGGGAGCTGTTTTTT | CASSLGGRGMTGELFF
. | . | TRBJ1-1 | TRBV5-1 | TGCGCCAGCAGCTTGGAGTACCTGGCAGGCACTGAAGCTTTCTTT | CASSLEYLAGTEAFF
few | TRBD2 | TRBJ2-7 | TRBV3-1/TRBV3-2 | TGTGCCAGCAGCCCGGGACTAGCTGAGTACGAGCAGTACTTC | CASSPGLAEYEQYF
. | TRBD2 | TRBJ2-7 | TRBV28 | TGTGCCAGCCTCCCAGCGGGAGGGAGCTCCTACGAGCAGTACTTC | CASLPAGGSSYEQYF
. | . | TRBJ2-6 | TRBV7-6 | TGTGCCAGCAGCTTAGCCCCGGGACTGAGCTCTGGGGCCAACGTCCTGACTTTC | CASSLAPGLSSGANVLTF
. | TRBD2 | TRBJ2-3 | TRBV6-4 | TGTGCCAGCAGTGATGCTAGCGGGAGCACAGATACGCAGTATTTT | CASSDASGSTDTQYF
. | TRBD2 | TRBJ2-1 | TRBV7-3 | TGTGCCAGCAGCTTAGCTAGCGGGACGTACAATGAGCAGTTCTTC | CASSLASGTYNEQFF
. | TRBD1 | TRBJ2-7 | TRBV4-2 | TGTGCCAGCAGCCAAGGGACAGGGTTCACCTACGAGCAGTACTTC | CASSQGTGFTYEQYF
. | . | TRBJ2-1 | TRBV7-2 | TGTGCCAGCAGCTTAGGGTTCCTAGCGAACAATGAGCAGTTCTTC | CASSLGFLANNEQFF
. | . | TRBJ1-5 | TRBV3-1/TRBV3-2 | TGTGCCAGCAGCCAACTCAATCAGCCCCAGCATTTT | CASSQLNQPQHF
. | TRBD1 | TRBJ1-2 | TRBV20-1 | TGCAGCGCGAGTAGAGGGGGCGAAGCTAACTATGGCTACACCTTC | CSASRGGEANYGYTF
. | . | TRBJ1-2 | TRBV2 | TGTGCCAGCAGTGAATCGAGGACAGCCTATGGCTACACCTTC | CASSESRTAYGYTF
. | TRBD2 | TRBJ2-3 | TRBV19 | TGTGCCAGTAGTCCAAGGACTAGCGGGATCAATCCAGATACGCAGTATTTT | CASSPRTSGINPDTQYF
once | . | TRBJ1-1 | TRBV3-1/TRBV3-2 | TGTGCCAGCAGCCAAGGGCCGAACACTGAAGCTTTCTTT | CASSQGPNTEAFF
. | TRBD1 | TRBJ1-4 | TRBV28 | TGTGCCAGCAGTTTATCCAGGGGGCTAAATGAAAAACTGTTTTTT | CASSLSRGLNEKLFF
. | TRBD2 | TRBJ2-1 | TRBV5-1 | TGCGCCAGCAGGGACGGGGGGGCCTCCTACAATGAGCAGTTCTTC | CASRDGGASYNEQFF
once | . | TRBJ2-1 | TRBV4-3 | TGCGCCAGCAGCCAAGATAGGCGTACTACCAGGGCGGCTGAGCAGTTCTTC | CASSQDRRTTRAAEQFF
. | TRBD1 | TRBJ2-1 | TRBV29-1 | TGCAGCGGAAACCGACAGGGAAATGAGCAGTTCTTC | CSGNRQGNEQFF
. | . | TRBJ1-2 | TRBV6-5 | TGTGCCAGCAGTTACTCAGACAGTCTCTATGGCTACACCTTC | CASSYSDSLYGYTF
many | TRBD2 | TRBJ2-1 | TRBV7-8 | TGTGCCAGCAGCTTAGCGCGTCTAGCGGCCCCCAATGAGCAGTTCTTC | CASSLARLAAPNEQFF
. | TRBD1 | TRBJ1-4 | TRBV7-2 | TGTGCCAGCAGTGGACAGGGTGCTAATGAAAAACTGTTTTTT | CASSGQGANEKLFF
many | TRBD2 | TRBJ2-7 | TRBV30 | TGTGCCTGGAGTGCACCGGGACTAGCGGGCGAGCAGTACTTC | CAWSAPGLAGEQYF
. | . | TRBJ1-2 | TRBV12-3/TRBV12-4 | TGTGCCAGCTGCCGGACGGGATATGGCTACACCTTC | CASCRTGYGYTF
. | TRBD1 | TRBJ1-1 | TRBV6-5 | TGTGCCAGCAGCCTATTGGACAGGGGCACTGAAGCTTTCTTT | CASSLLDRGTEAFF
. | . | TRBJ2-7 | TRBV3-1/TRBV3-2 | TGTGCCAGCAGCCCCCGTCCCCGAGAAACCTACGAGCAGTACTTC | CASSPRPRETYEQYF
. | . | TRBJ2-1 | TRBV4-2 | TGTGCCAGCAGCCCCGGCAATGAGCAGTTCTTC | CASSPGNEQFF
. | TRBD1 | TRBJ2-3 | TRBV3-1/TRBV3-2 | TGTGCCAGCAGAGCAAACAGGGGGAGCACAGATACGCAGTATTTT | CASRANRGSTDTQYF
. | . | TRBJ1-6 | TRBV6-5 | TGTGCCAGCCGGACAGCCGGCTCCTATAATTCACCCCTCCACTTT | CASRTAGSYNSPLHF
. | . | TRBJ1-2 | TRBV6-1 | TGTGCCAGCAGTGGGCAGGAGGGCCCGAGAGGGACTAACTATGGCTACACCTTC | CASSGQEGPRGTNYGYTF
. | . | TRBJ1-1 | TRBV18 | TGTGCCAGCTCACCAACGGGCGCGGGTGCCACTGAAGCTTTCTTT | CASSPTGAGATEAFF
. | . | TRBJ1-5 | TRBV3-1/TRBV3-2 | TGTGCCAGCAGCCAAGAGGGCAGGGGCAATCAGCCCCAGCATTTT | CASSQEGRGNQPQHF
few | TRBD2 | TRBJ2-1 | TRBV29-1 | TGCAGCGTTGACGATACTAGCGGGGGGGCCGATGAGCAGTTCTTC | CSVDDTSGGADEQFF
. | . | TRBJ2-1 | TRBV29-1 | TGCAGCGTCTCCCATGGGGGGAAGGACAATGAGCAGTTCTTC | CSVSHGGKDNEQFF
few | TRBD1 | TRBJ1-2 | TRBV2 | TGTGCCAGCAGTGGGACAGGGAACTATGGCTACACCTTC | CASSGTGNYGYTF
. | TRBD2 | TRBJ2-1 | TRBV3-1/TRBV3-2 | TGTGCCAGCAGCCCCCCGGGACTAGCGGGGGTTGAGCAGTTCTTC | CASSPPGLAGVEQFF
. | TRBD2 | TRBJ2-1 | TRBV5-1 | TGCGCCAGCAGCACAATGACTAGCGGGACTTACAATGAGCAGTTCTTC | CASSTMTSGTYNEQFF
. | TRBD1 | TRBJ1-5 | TRBV23-1 | TGCGCCAGCAGCCAGGGGGAGGACAATCAGCCCCAGCATTTT | CASSQGEDNQPQHF
. | . | TRBJ2-2 | TRBV12-3/TRBV12-4 | TGTGCCAGTGGGGAGTTGGCCGGGGAGCTGTTTTTT | CASGELAGELFF
. | . | TRBJ2-3 | TRBV15 | TGTGCCACCAGGGGGCGGGGAGATGGAGATACGCAGTATTTT | CATRGRGDGDTQYF
. | TRBD1 | TRBJ1-2 | TRBV18 | TGTGCCAGCTCATCTGACAGGGCAGTAGGCGGCTACACCTTC | CASSSDRAVGGYTF
. | TRBD1 | TRBJ1-2 | TRBV27 | TGTGCCAGCAGTCCGACTCAGACAGGGGGGGATGGCTACACCTTC | CASSPTQTGGDGYTF
. | . | TRBJ1-4 | TRBV5-1 | TGCGCCAGCAGCTTTGAGCTGAATGAAAAACTGTTTTTT | CASSFELNEKLFF
. | . | TRBJ1-4 | TRBV6-5 | TGTGCCAGCAGCACCGGGTTGAGCGGCGAAAAACTGTTTTTT | CASSTGLSGEKLFF
. | . | TRBJ2-2 | TRBV6-5 | TGTGCCAGCATCAGGGGTAGAGTTGCCACCGGGGAGCTGTTTTTT | CASIRGRVATGELFF
once | . | TRBJ2-3 | TRBV5-4 | TGTGCCAGCAGCCCCCCTAGCACAGATACGCAGTATTTT | CASSPPSTDTQYF
. | . | TRBJ1-4 | TRBV5-1 | TGCGCCAGCAGCCAGGACTGGCCGAATGAAAAACTGTTTTTT | CASSQDWPNEKLFF
. | TRBD1 | TRBJ1-2 | TRBV7-8 | TGTGCCAGCAGCTCCCCTTTTCGCCCCGGGACAGGGGAGAACTATGGCTACACCTTC | CASSSPFRPGTGENYGYTF
. | TRBD2 | TRBJ2-7 | TRBV5-4 | TGTGCCAGCAGCTGGGGAACTAGCGAGACCTACGAGCAGTACTTC | CASSWGTSETYEQYF
. | . | TRBJ2-7 | TRBV19 | TGTGCCAGTAGTTTCGGGGTCGAGCAGTACTTC | CASSFGVEQYF
few | . | TRBJ2-5 | TRBV7-9 | TGTGCCAGCAGCTTAGACAGTAAAGAGACCCAGTACTTC | CASSLDSKETQYF
. | . | TRBJ1-1 | TRBV12-3/TRBV12-4 | TGTGCCAGCAGTTGGAGTGTGAACACTGAAGCTTTCTTT | CASSWSVNTEAFF
. | . | TRBJ1-4 | TRBV30 | TGTGCCTGGAGCGGTCCGGGAAATGAAAAACTGTTTTTT | CAWSGPGNEKLFF
few | TRBD2 | TRBJ2-3 | TRBV5-4 | TGTGCCAGCAGTTATGGACTAGCGGGAGATACGCAGTATTTT | CASSYGLAGDTQYF
. | . | TRBJ1-2 | TRBV7-9 | TGTGCCAGCAGCAGCATCTACAGAGGGACTAACTATGGCTACACCTTC | CASSSIYRGTNYGYTF